Following are 26 T cell receptor beta chains from one sample sequenced in a study of blood T cell repertoires in COVID-19. Profiling relied on immunoSEQ multiplex PCR, and the TCRdb table lists in-frame clones only, not all of them. The sample contains some 20,000 clones, roughly nine tenths of which appear only once. Sequenced: peripheral blood. All receptors come from a human donor in a cohort sampled during active COVID-19.

The chain is built from TRBV15 and TRBJ1-4; D perhaps matches TRBD1 (6 bases). V was pared by 0 bases and J by 10 bases, with 12 bases between. CDR3 length equals 14 residues. Germline lookup yields CDR1 LNHNV and CDR2 YYDKDF (reference sequence). CDR3 amino acids: CATSRDSGVGKLFF. DNA of the CDR3: TGTGCCACCAGCAGAGATTCAGGGGTAGGAAAACTGTTTTTT.

The CDR3: CASSSDSLSGYTF. The CDR3 nucleotides are TGTGCCAGCAGCTCGGACAGCCTTTCTGGCTACACCTTC. The rearrangement uses TRBV28 and TRBJ1-2, with D tentatively TRBD1 (6 bases). This CDR3 has 13 residues. V was trimmed by 6 bases and J by 7 bases, leaving 15 bases between them. Germline-derived CDR1 and CDR2 are MDHEN and SYDVKM.

This chain uses TRBV2 with TRBJ2-7; 7 nucleotides agree with TRBD2. V shed 5 bases and J 6 bases; nucleotides not matched to a gene: 7. This CDR3 comprises 13 residues. Per the germline V gene, CDR1 is SNHLY and CDR2 is FYNNEI. The CDR3 here is CASSRRGEVEQYF. The CDR3 bases are TGTGCCAGCAGTAGACGGGGGGAAGTCGAGCAGTACTTC. The full variable domain, rest sourced from reference TRBV2 and TRBJ2-7, is EPEVTQTPSHQVTQMGQEVILRCVPISNHLYFYWYRQILGQKVEFLVSFYNNEISEKSEIFDDQFSVERPDGSNFTLKIRSTKLEDSAMYFCASSRRGEVEQYFGPGTRLTVT.

The V call is TRBV5-4, the J call TRBJ2-2, with 7 bases lining up with TRBD1. Germline trimming cut 2 bases from V and 6 bases from J; bases unmatched to any gene: 7. There are 15 residues in the CDR3. Germline assignment: CDR1 SGHNT and CDR2 YYREEE (reference sequence). The CDR3 coding sequence is TGTGCCAGCAGCTTATTAAGGGGGCGGTCCGGGGAGCTGTTTTTT. Residues: CASSLLRGRSGELFF.

The CDR3 nucleotides read TGCGCCAGCAGCTTGACACCAACGAACACCGGGGAGCTGTTTTTT. It is translated as CASSLTPTNTGELFF. This rearrangement joins TRBV5-1 to TRBJ2-2; D gene ambiguous. The length of the CDR3 is 15 residues. V was pared by 1 base and J by 0 bases, with 7 bases between. Germline loops: CDR1 SGHRS, CDR2 YFSETQ.

The chain is built from TRBV5-1 and TRBJ1-2, with D possibly being TRBD1 (5 bases). This CDR3 contains 13 residues. CDR1 SGHRS and CDR2 YFSETQ come from the germline V gene. Trimming took 4 bases from V and 2 from J, leaving 9 bases between them. The CDR3 DNA sequence: TGCGCCAGCAGCCCGGACAAGAACTATGGCTACACCTTC. Translation gives CASSPDKNYGYTF.

The genes are TRBV18 and TRBJ1-6; 7 bases line up with TRBD1. The CDR3 is 17 amino acids. CDR1 and CDR2 from the germline V gene are KGHSH and LQKENI. The V gene end was trimmed by 2 bases and the J gene end by 4 bases; junction bases not matched to a gene: 8. CDR3 sequence reads: CASSPTTPGQYNSPLHF. The CDR3 DNA sequence: TGTGCCAGCTCACCAACGACCCCGGGACAGTATAATTCACCCCTCCACTTT.

CDR3 protein: CASSRGQGYTEAFF. In nucleotides, the CDR3 is TGTGCCAGCAGCCGAGGACAGGGGTACACTGAAGCTTTCTTT. The chain combines TRBV7-9 with TRBJ1-1, with TRBD1 matching over 9 bases. The V and J ends lost 5 bases and 3 bases, in that order; junction bases with no gene match: 4. Germline values: CDR1 SEHNR, CDR2 FQNEAQ (reference sequence). This CDR3 comprises 14 residues.

This chain uses TRBV11-3 with TRBJ2-2; TRBD1 is a possible D gene (6 bases). This CDR3 spans 15 amino acids. Germline CDR1 and CDR2: SGHNT and YENEEA. V gave up 1 base and J gave up 6 bases, with 12 bases separating them. CDR3 sequence: CASSLAGQTPGELFF. The CDR3 nucleotides read TGTGCCAGCAGCTTAGCCGGACAGACCCCCGGGGAGCTGTTTTTT. The entire variable domain, with the rest obtained from reference TRBV11-3 and TRBJ2-2, is as follows: EAGVVQSPRYKIIEKKQPVAFWCNPISGHNTLYWYLQNLGQGPELLIRYENEEAVDDSQLPKDRFSAERLKGVDSTLKIQPAELGDSAVYLCASSLAGQTPGELFFGEGSRLTVL.

As regards this clone: At one end, the junction sequence differs from germline, possibly due to a read error. The V call is TRBV7-7, the J call TRBJ2-5; tentative D call: TRBD2 (5 bases). This CDR3 has 15 residues. The V gene's germline CDR1 is SSHAT and CDR2 FNYEAQ (reference sequence). CDR3 in amino acids: CASSLAPAAQETQYF. For the CDR3, the DNA is TGTGCTAGCAGCTTAGCGCCAGCGGCCCAAGAGACCCAGTACTTC.

This chain connects TRBV12-3 or TRBV12-4 to TRBJ1-2, with D maybe TRBD1 (6 bases). Trimming stripped 4 bases from V and 8 bases from J, with 8 bases between. The CDR3 is 11 amino acids. The CDR3 DNA sequence: TGTGCCAGCAGTTCAGGGGACGGCTACACCTTC. Translating gives CASSSGDGYTF.

A remark on this clone: Its ends do not fully match the called genes, so a read error is possible. This chain connects TRBV7-7 to TRBJ1-5; TRBD1 aligns across 12 bases. Germline V gene sequence: CDR1 SSHAT, CDR2 FNYEAQ (reference sequence). This CDR3 has 16 residues. In DNA, the CDR3 is TGTGCTAGCAGCTCGGGACAGGGGGCACTCAATCAGCCCCAGCATTTT. It translates to CASSSGQGALNQPQHF.

This chain connects TRBV28 to TRBJ2-1; tentative D call: TRBD2 (5 bases). Germline V gives CDR1 MDHEN, CDR2 SYDVKM. CDR3 length: 13 residues. Trimming took 8 bases from V and 0 from J, leaving 8 bases between them. The CDR3 DNA reads TGTGCCAGCCAGGAGGTCTCCTACAATGAGCAGTTCTTC. Its translation is CASQEVSYNEQFF.

This chain connects TRBV6-5 to TRBJ1-1; the D gene is possibly TRBD1 (6 bases). Germline V CDR1 and CDR2: MNHEY, SVGAGI. CDR3 size: 15 residues. Trimming cost V 4 bases and J 4 bases, with 16 bases left between them. CDR3: CASSFPRGAGTEAFF. The CDR3 nucleotides are TGTGCCAGCAGTTTCCCCCGGGGGGCGGGCACTGAAGCTTTCTTT.

The chain has TRBV25-1 and TRBJ2-1; D may be TRBD1 (6 bases). In germline, CDR1 is MGHDK, CDR2 SYGVNS. This CDR3 is built from 15 residues. V lost 6 bases and J lost 3, with 15 bases in between. In DNA form, the CDR3 reads TGTGCCAGCAGAAAGGGGCAGGGGCACTACAATGAGCAGTTCTTC. Its translation: CASRKGQGHYNEQFF.

The chain links TRBV28 to TRBJ2-2; 8 bases map to TRBD1. V dropped 3 bases and J dropped 4; count of bases not matched to a gene: 4. The CDR3 runs to 15 residues. The V gene's germline CDR1 is MDHEN and CDR2 SYDVKM. The CDR3 loop reads CASSLGQVLTGELFF. The DNA of the CDR3 is TGTGCCAGCAGTTTGGGACAGGTGCTCACCGGGGAGCTGTTTTTT.

The chain uses TRBV30 and TRBJ1-2, with D hard to call. Germline V gene lookup returns CDR1 GTSNPN and CDR2 SVGIG (reference sequence). V lost 7 bases and J lost 8, with 17 bases in between. The CDR3 totals 12 residues. The CDR3 sequence: CASEKRGLGYTF. The CDR3 DNA sequence: TGTGCCTCAGAGAAGAGAGGACTCGGCTACACCTTC.

This rearrangement joins TRBV5-1 to TRBJ1-1; tentatively, D is TRBD1 (5 bases). Germline assignment: CDR1 SGHRS and CDR2 YFSETQ. V was shortened by 0 bases and J by 4 bases, with 10 bases between the two germline ends. The CDR3 contains 14 residues. In nucleotides, the CDR3 is TGCGCCAGCAGCTTGGCGGGGGGAGGCACTGAAGCTTTCTTT. The encoded protein is CASSLAGGGTEAFF.

The chain links TRBV27 to TRBJ2-7, with a tentative D call TRBD1 (6 bases). With 5 bases removed from V and 0 bases from J, the gap between germline ends came to 14 bases. In germline, CDR1 is MNHEY, CDR2 SMNVEV (reference sequence). The CDR3 has 15 amino acids. The CDR3 here is CASSVRQGHSYEQYF. The CDR3 nucleotides are TGTGCCAGCAGTGTGCGGCAGGGGCACTCCTACGAGCAGTACTTC.

This sequence joins TRBV4-3 and TRBJ1-4; D possibly corresponds to TRBD1 (5 bases). The germline V gene has CDR1 LGHNA and CDR2 YSLEER. Trimming took 1 base from V and 8 from J, leaving 14 bases between them. This CDR3 region has 15 residues. This CDR3 is CASSQGQLAGEKLFF. In DNA form, the CDR3 reads TGCGCCAGCAGCCAAGGACAGTTGGCAGGGGAAAAACTGTTTTTT.

The CDR3 nucleotides read TGTGCCACCAGTGCCCCTAGCGGGAGGGTAGCGAACACCGGGGAGCTGTTTTTT. As protein: CATSAPSGRVANTGELFF. The V call is TRBV24-1, the J call TRBJ2-2; 12 bases are a match to TRBD2. The V gene's germline CDR1 is KGHDR and CDR2 SFDVKD. Losses at the gene ends were 5 bases for V and 0 bases for J; bases not matched to a gene: 6. The CDR3 covers 18 residues.

This clone has just a few counts. The J gene is TRBJ1-6, the V gene TRBV28; D gene ambiguous. The V end lost 10 bases, the J end lost 0 bases, and 13 bases lay between the germline ends. The CDR3 totals 15 residues. CDR1 is MDHEN and CDR2 is SYDVKM in the germline V gene. The CDR3 reads CATELHSSYNSPLHF. The CDR3 region has the DNA TGTGCCACCGAGTTACACAGCTCCTATAATTCACCCCTCCACTTT.

This chain joins TRBV19 and TRBJ2-3, with 11 bases that match TRBD2. This CDR3 comprises 16 residues. V lost 5 bases, J lost 1 base, and 5 bases stayed unmatched. Per the germline V gene, CDR1 is LNHDA and CDR2 is SQIVND (reference sequence). The CDR3 DNA is TGTGCCAGTAGTCCTAGCGGGAGGAGAGGCACAGATACGCAGTATTTT. Its protein is CASSPSGRRGTDTQYF. Using reference TRBV19 and TRBJ2-3 for the parts outside the CDR3, the full variable domain is DGGITQSPKYLFRKEGQNVTLSCEQNLNHDAMYWYRQDPGQGLRLIYYSQIVNDFQKGDIAEGYSVSREKKESFPLTVTSAQKNPTAFYLCASSPSGRRGTDTQYFGPGTRLTVL.

The chain uses TRBV24-1 and TRBJ1-2; 8 bases agree with TRBD1. V dropped 3 bases and J dropped 4; count of bases not matched to a gene: 12. Germline values: CDR1 KGHDR, CDR2 SFDVKD. The CDR3 covers 17 residues. In DNA form, the CDR3 reads TGTGCCACCAGTGATGACAACGCGGACAGGGCCCTCTATGGCTACACCTTC. This sequence encodes CATSDDNADRALYGYTF.

For the CDR3, the DNA is TGTGCCAGCAGGTTGACAGGGGGCGGTGGTAATTCACCCCTCCACTTT. Translated, it gives CASRLTGGGGNSPLHF. The chain carries TRBV6-6 and TRBJ1-6; 10 bases fit TRBD1. The V segment lost 6 bases and the J segment 6 bases; nucleotides outside the gene matches: 8. This CDR3 comprises 16 residues. Germline CDR1 is MNHNY and CDR2 is SVGAGI (reference sequence).

This chain connects TRBV6-6 to TRBJ2-7; 9 bases agree with TRBD2. This CDR3 has 15 residues. Trimming took 6 bases from V and 2 from J; bases not matched to a gene: 8. CDR1 MNHNY and CDR2 SVGAGI come from the germline V gene (reference sequence). The DNA for the CDR3 is TGTGCCAGCAGGCCGGCCGGCGGGGGGGCCTACGAGCAGTACTTC. Residues: CASRPAGGGAYEQYF.